These 10 T cell receptor beta chains were sequenced from one sample in a study of T cells after posttransplantation cyclophosphamide. This table comes from immunoSEQ multiplex PCR, and its TCRdb copy is limited to in-frame clones, with some not included. The sample consists of tens of thousands of clones, about 90% of them appearing once. Material: PBMCs. These receptors came from a woman in her 40s with a blood cancer, CMV-positive, and with a related stem cell donor.

This chain uses TRBV6-5 with TRBJ1-3; 12 nucleotides agree with TRBD1. CDR1 and CDR2 (germline): MNHEY, SVGAGI. The V and J ends lost 4 bases and 4 bases, in that order; junction bases with no gene match: 5. There are 16 residues in the CDR3. The CDR3 reads CASSSGQGASGNTIYF. DNA of the CDR3: TGTGCCAGCAGTTCGGGACAGGGGGCCTCCGGAAACACCATATATTTT.

The V call is TRBV6-1, the J call TRBJ2-5, with 9 bases identical to TRBD2. There are 15 residues in the CDR3. After removal of 4 bases from V and 0 bases from J, the junction contained 3 bases not matched to a gene. The germline CDR1 and CDR2 sequences are MNHNS and SASEGT. CDR3 region: CASSVLAGYQETQYF. DNA for the CDR3: TGTGCCAGCAGTGTTCTAGCGGGGTACCAAGAGACCCAGTACTTC.

The chain carries TRBV2 and TRBJ2-2, with TRBD2 identical over 13 bases. In germline, CDR1 is SNHLY, CDR2 FYNNEI. The CDR3 spans 17 residues. J lost 3 bases, V lost 5 bases, and 6 bases had no gene match. CDR3 residues: CASSPGLAGRYTGELFF. CDR3 bases: TGTGCCAGCAGTCCGGGACTAGCGGGGAGATACACCGGGGAGCTGTTTTTT. The complete variable domain, with remaining parts taken from reference TRBV2 and TRBJ2-2, reads EPEVTQTPSHQVTQMGQEVILRCVPISNHLYFYWYRQILGQKVEFLVSFYNNEISEKSEIFDDQFSVERPDGSNFTLKIRSTKLEDSAMYFCASSPGLAGRYTGELFFGEGSRLTVL.

A few counts support this clone. Distinct nucleotide sequences in the sample also encode this CDR3. V is TRBV5-1 and J is TRBJ1-1, with D possibly being TRBD1 (6 bases). Germline V lookup: CDR1 SGHRS, CDR2 YFSETQ. Trimming pared 0 bases from V and 1 base from J, leaving 7 bases between. The CDR3 sequence is 14 residues long. The CDR3 DNA follows: TGCGCCAGCAGCTTGGGACAGGCGAACACTGAAGCTTTCTTT. This gives the protein CASSLGQANTEAFF.

The V and J genes are TRBV15 and TRBJ2-7, with D unresolved. Trimming took 4 bases from V and 3 from J, leaving 4 bases between them. Germline values: CDR1 LNHNV, CDR2 YYDKDF (reference sequence). The CDR3 extends over 11 amino acids. Here the CDR3 reads CATSINYEQYF. CDR3 bases: TGTGCCACCAGCATAAACTACGAGCAGTACTTC. The variable domain in full, with the rest retrieved from reference TRBV15 and TRBJ2-7, is DAMVIQNPRYQVTQFGKPVTLSCSQTLNHNVMYWYQQKSSQAPKLLFHYYDKDFNNEADTPDNFQSRRPNTSFCFLDIRSPGLGDTAMYLCATSINYEQYFGPGTRLTVT.

The J gene is TRBJ1-5, the V gene TRBV2, with 7 positions matching TRBD1. The CDR3 is 15 residues long. The V gene end was trimmed by 6 bases and the J gene end by 4 bases; junction bases not matched to a gene: 9. Germline V gives CDR1 SNHLY, CDR2 FYNNEI. The CDR3 DNA reads as TGTGCCAGCAGAGCTTCAGGGGGTAGAAATCAGCCCCAGCATTTT. Protein: CASRASGGRNQPQHF.

The chain uses TRBV7-6 and TRBJ2-3; TRBD1 is a possible D gene (5 bases). V was pared by 4 bases and J by 8 bases, with 16 bases between. This CDR3 contains 14 residues. Germline-derived CDR1 and CDR2 are SGHVS and FNYEAQ. The CDR3 DNA sequence: TGTGCCAGCAGCTCGCAGGGCAATCTCGGTACGCAGTATTTT. It specifies CASSSQGNLGTQYF.

On this clone itself: The sample contains more than one DNA sequence encoding this CDR3. V usage is TRBV7-2 and J usage is TRBJ1-6; possibly TRBD1 for D (6 bases). The CDR3 contains 16 residues. Germline-derived CDR1 and CDR2 are SGHTA and FQGNSA. V was clipped by 0 bases and J by 1 base, with 7 bases between them. The CDR3 bases are TGTGCCAGCAGCTTAGCAGGGACATCCTATAATTCACCCCTCCACTTT. Protein product: CASSLAGTSYNSPLHF.

This chain joins TRBV11-2 and TRBJ2-1; the match to TRBD2 covers 8 bases. This CDR3 has 15 residues. Trimming took 5 bases from V and 9 from J; bases not matched to a gene: 12. The germline V gene has CDR1 SGHAT and CDR2 FQNNGV. As DNA, the CDR3 is TGTGCCAGCAGCCCCCGGGGGGGACTACCTATTGAGCAGTTCTTC. This encodes CASSPRGGLPIEQFF.

This clone occurred once. The chain recombines TRBV7-2 with TRBJ1-5; D possibly corresponds to TRBD1 (5 bases). V was cut by 5 bases and J by 7 bases, with 12 bases left in between. Germline CDR1 is SGHTA and CDR2 is FQGNSA. The CDR3 has 13 residues. This chain's CDR3 is CASSVRGEQPQHF. The CDR3 nucleotides are TGTGCCAGCAGCGTACGGGGGGAACAGCCCCAGCATTTT.